This TCR beta chain emerged from a study of Ad26.COV2.S vaccination and SARS-CoV-2 variants. Details on this clone: The antigen is not known.

Notes on the study in general: Following vaccination, spike-specific CD8+ and CD4+ T cell responses reportedly exhibited substantial breadth. Spike-specific TCR breadth ran higher among vaccine recipients than placebo recipients.

Produced via immunoSEQ multiplex PCR; TCRdb's table is partial and in-frame only. The sample records fewer than 100,000 clones, approximately 77% being singletons. Germline-derived CDR1 and CDR2 are MDHEN and SYDVKM. The CDR3 totals 16 residues. Trimming shortened V by 1 base and J by 5 bases, and 15 bases separated the two germline ends. The chain links TRBV28 to TRBJ2-1; D remains unclear. The sample in question was peripheral blood, obtained after recovery from COVID-19. This TCR came from a human donor who had recovered from COVID-19. The CDR3 DNA reads as TGTGCCAGCAGTTTATTCGGATCAGACAAAGACAATGAGCAGTTCTTC. Its protein is CASSLFGSDKDNEQFF. Full variable domain (missing parts from reference TRBV28 and TRBJ2-1): DVKVTQSSRYLVKRTGEKVFLECVQDMDHENMFWYRQDPGLGLRLIYFSYDVKMKEKGDIPEGYSVSREKKERFSLILESASTNQTSMYLCASSLFGSDKDNEQFFGPGTRLTVL.